This T cell receptor (beta chain) emerged from a study of T cell changes during pregnancy in multiple sclerosis. Libraries were prepared by immunoSEQ multiplex PCR; TCRdb keeps only in-frame clonotypes and omits some of them. The sample records tens of thousands of clones, around 90% being singletons. V lost 4 bases, J lost 4 bases, and 12 bases lay in between. Per the germline V gene, CDR1 is SGHTA and CDR2 is FQGNSA. There are 14 residues in the CDR3. The specimen comprised CD4+ T cells from peripheral blood mononuclear cells, sampled after pregnancy. The chain joins TRBV7-2 to TRBJ2-3; tentative D call: TRBD2 (5 bases). The sequence was collected from a female donor with multiple sclerosis, enrolled in a pregnancy study. CDR3 DNA sequence: TGTGCCAGCAGCTCTCGTGAGGGCGCAGATACGCAGTATTTT. This encodes CASSSREGADTQYF.